This entry describes one T cell receptor beta chain. Antigen unknown. This sample was included in a study of CD8 T cells in ankylosing spondylitis. Points from the study as a whole: Earlier literature documents some of the motif variants in reactive arthritis synovial fluid and blood. Blood of patients with ankylosing spondylitis appeared to be characterized by a TCR beta motif of several highly homologous variants.

From germline, CDR1 is SGHRS and CDR2 YFSETQ. This CDR3 has 14 amino acids. Germline trimming cut 4 bases from V and 2 bases from J; bases unmatched to any gene: 5. Quantitative barcoded 5'-RACE was used to prepare TCR beta libraries. TCRdb itself ran the 5' RACE reads through MiXCR, one entry per CDR3 protein. The table includes hundreds of thousands of distinct CDR3 sequences, roughly a third detected once. The TCR sequence derives from a male donor with ankylosing spondylitis or in good health (not recorded which). This rearrangement joins TRBV5-1 to TRBJ2-7; 8 nucleotides align to TRBD2. The sequencing sample was made of blood, either unsorted or a sorted T cell fraction (not recorded which). The CDR3 coding sequence is TGCGCCAGCAGCCCAGCGGGGGAGACCTACGAGCAGTACTTC. This translates into CASSPAGETYEQYF.